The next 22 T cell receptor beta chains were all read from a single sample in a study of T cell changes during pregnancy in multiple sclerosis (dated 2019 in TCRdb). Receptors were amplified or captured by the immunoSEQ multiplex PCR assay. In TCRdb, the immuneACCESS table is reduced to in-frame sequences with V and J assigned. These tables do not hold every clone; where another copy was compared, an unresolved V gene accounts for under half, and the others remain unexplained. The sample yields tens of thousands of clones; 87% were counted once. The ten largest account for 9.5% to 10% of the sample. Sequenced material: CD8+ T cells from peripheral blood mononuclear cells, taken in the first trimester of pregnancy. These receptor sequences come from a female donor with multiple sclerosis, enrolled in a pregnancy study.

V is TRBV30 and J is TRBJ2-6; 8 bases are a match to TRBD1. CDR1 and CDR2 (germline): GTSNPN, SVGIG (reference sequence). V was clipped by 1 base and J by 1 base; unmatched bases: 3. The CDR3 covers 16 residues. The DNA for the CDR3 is TGTGCCTGGAGTGACAGGGGGGTATCTGGGGCCAACGTCCTGACTTTC. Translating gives CAWSDRGVSGANVLTF.

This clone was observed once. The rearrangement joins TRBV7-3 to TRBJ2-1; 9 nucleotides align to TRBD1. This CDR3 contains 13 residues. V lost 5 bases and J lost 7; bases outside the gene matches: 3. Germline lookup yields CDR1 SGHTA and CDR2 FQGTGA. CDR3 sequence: CASSPGTGNEQFF. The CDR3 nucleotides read TGTGCCAGCAGCCCCGGGACAGGGAATGAGCAGTTCTTC.

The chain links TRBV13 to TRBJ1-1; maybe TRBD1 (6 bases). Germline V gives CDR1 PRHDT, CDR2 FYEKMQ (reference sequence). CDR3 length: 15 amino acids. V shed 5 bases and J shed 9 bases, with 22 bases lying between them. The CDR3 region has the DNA TGTGCCAGCAGCACAACCGGGGGGCAATTCCCCCAAGCTTTCTTT. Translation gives CASSTTGGQFPQAFF.

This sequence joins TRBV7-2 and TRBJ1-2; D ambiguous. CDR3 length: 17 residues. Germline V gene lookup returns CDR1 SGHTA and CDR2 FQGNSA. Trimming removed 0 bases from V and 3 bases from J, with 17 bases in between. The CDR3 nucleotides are TGTGCCAGCAGCTTAGCGGGAGGAGGGCAGTGGCACTATGGCTACACCTTC. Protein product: CASSLAGGGQWHYGYTF. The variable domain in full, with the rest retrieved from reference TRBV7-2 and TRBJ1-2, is GAGVSQSPSNKVTEKGKDVELRCDPISGHTALYWYRQSLGQGLEFLIYFQGNSAPDKSGLPSDRFSAERTGGSVSTLTIQRTQQEDSAVYLCASSLAGGGQWHYGYTFGSGTRLTVV.

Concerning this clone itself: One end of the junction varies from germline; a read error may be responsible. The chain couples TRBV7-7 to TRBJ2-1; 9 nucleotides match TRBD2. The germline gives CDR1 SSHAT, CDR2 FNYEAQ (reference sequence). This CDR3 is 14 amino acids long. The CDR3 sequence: CASSLVAGDDEQFF. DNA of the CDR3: TGTGCTAGCAGCTTAGTAGCGGGAGATGATGAGCAGTTCTTC.

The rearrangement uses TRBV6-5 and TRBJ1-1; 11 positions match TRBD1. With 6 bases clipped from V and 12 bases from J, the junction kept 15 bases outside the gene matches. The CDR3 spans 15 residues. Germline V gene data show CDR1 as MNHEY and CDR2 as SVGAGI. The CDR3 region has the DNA TGTGCCAGCAGCAGCCCCAGACGGGACAGGGGGTATACTTTCTTT. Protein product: CASSSPRRDRGYTFF.

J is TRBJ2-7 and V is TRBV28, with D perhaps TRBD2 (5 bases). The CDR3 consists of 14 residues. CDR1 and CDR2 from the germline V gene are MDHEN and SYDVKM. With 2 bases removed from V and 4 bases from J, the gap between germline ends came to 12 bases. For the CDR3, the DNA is TGTGCCAGCAGTTTAAGAGCGGAAGGATACGAGCAGTACTTC. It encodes CASSLRAEGYEQYF.

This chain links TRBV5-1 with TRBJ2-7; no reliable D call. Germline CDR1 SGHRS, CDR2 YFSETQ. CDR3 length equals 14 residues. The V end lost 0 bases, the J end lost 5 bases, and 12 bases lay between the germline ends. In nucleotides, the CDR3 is TGCGCCAGCAGCTTGGCCCAGGTATCAAACGAGCAGTACTTC. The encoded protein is CASSLAQVSNEQYF.

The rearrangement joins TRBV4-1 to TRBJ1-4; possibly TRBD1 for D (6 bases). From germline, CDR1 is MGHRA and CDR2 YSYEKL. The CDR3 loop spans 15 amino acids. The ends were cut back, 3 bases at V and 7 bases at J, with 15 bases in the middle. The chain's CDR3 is CASSHPTGILEKLFF. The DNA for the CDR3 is TGCGCCAGCAGCCATCCCACAGGGATACTTGAAAAACTGTTTTTT.

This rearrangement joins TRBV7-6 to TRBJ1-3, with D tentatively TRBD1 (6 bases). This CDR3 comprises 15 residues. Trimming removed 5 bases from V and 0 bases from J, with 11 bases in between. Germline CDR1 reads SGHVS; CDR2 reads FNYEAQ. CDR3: CASSPWTDSGNTIYF. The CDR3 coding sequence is TGTGCCAGCAGCCCCTGGACAGACTCTGGAAACACCATATATTTT.

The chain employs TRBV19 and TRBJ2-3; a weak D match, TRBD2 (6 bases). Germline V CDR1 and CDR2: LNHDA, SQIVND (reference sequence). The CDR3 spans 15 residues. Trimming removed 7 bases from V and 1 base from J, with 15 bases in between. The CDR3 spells CASTRGGDGTDTQYF. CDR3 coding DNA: TGTGCCAGTACTCGTGGCGGGGACGGCACAGATACGCAGTATTTT.

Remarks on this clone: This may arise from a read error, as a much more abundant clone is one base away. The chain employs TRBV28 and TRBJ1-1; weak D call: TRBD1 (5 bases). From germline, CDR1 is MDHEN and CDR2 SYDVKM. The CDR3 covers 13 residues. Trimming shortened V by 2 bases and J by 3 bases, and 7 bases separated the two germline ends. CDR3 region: CASSLGRDTEAFF. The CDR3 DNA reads TGTGCCAGCAGTTTAGGCAGGGACACTGAAGCTTTCTTT.

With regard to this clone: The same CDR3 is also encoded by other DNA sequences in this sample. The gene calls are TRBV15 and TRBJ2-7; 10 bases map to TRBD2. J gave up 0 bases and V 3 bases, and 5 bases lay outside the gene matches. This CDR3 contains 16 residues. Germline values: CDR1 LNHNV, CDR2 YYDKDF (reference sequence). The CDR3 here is CATSRSGLADSYEQYF. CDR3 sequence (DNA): TGTGCCACCAGCAGGTCAGGACTAGCGGACTCCTACGAGCAGTACTTC.

The CDR3 sequence: CASSLDSGMNTEAFF. The CDR3 nucleotides are TGTGCCAGCAGCTTGGATTCAGGGATGAACACTGAAGCTTTCTTT. V gene TRBV5-6 combines with J gene TRBJ1-1; D perhaps matches TRBD1 (5 bases). Trimming took 0 bases from V and 0 from J, leaving 9 bases between them. The CDR3 runs 15 residues. Per germline, CDR1 SGHDT and CDR2 YYEEEE.

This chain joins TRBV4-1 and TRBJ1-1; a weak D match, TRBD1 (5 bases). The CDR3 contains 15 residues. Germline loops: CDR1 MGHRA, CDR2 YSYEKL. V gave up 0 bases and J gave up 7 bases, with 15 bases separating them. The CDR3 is CASSQDPAGLVEAFF. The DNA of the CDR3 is TGCGCCAGCAGCCAAGATCCGGCAGGGCTAGTTGAAGCTTTCTTT.

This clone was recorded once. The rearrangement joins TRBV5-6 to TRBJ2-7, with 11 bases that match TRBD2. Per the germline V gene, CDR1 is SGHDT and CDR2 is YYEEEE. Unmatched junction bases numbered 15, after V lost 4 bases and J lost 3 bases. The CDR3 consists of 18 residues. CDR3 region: CASSGGDLAGGAYYEQYF. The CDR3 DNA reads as TGTGCCAGCAGCGGCGGGGATCTAGCGGGGGGCGCCTACTACGAGCAGTACTTC.

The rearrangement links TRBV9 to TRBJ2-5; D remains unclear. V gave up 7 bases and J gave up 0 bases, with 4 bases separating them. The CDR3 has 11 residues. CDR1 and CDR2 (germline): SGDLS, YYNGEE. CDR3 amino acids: CASGNQETQYF. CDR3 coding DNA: TGTGCCAGCGGCAACCAAGAGACCCAGTACTTC. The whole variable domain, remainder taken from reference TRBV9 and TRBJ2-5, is DSGVTQTPKHLITATGQRVTLRCSPRSGDLSVYWYQQSLDQGLQFLIQYYNGEERAKGNILERFSAQQFPDLHSELNLSSLELGDSALYFCASGNQETQYFGPGTRLLVL.

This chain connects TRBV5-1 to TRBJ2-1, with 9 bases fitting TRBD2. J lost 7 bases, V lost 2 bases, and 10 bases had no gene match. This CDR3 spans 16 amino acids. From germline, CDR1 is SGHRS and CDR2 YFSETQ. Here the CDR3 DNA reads TGCGCCAGCAGCTTTGGCGGGAGGGCCTGGGTAAATGAGCAGTTCTTC. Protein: CASSFGGRAWVNEQFF.

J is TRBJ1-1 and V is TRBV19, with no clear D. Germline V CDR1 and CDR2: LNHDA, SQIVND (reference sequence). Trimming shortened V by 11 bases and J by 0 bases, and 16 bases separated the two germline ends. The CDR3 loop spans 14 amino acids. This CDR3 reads CAASLSILNTEAFF. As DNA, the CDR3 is TGTGCCGCGAGCTTATCCATTTTGAACACTGAAGCTTTCTTT.

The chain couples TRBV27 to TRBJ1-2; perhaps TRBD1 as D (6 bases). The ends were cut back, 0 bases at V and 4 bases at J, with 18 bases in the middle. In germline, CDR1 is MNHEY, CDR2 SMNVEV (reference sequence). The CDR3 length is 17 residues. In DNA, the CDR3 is TGTGCCAGCAGTTTATCCCCACCACAGGGTGAAATCTATGGCTACACCTTC. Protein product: CASSLSPPQGEIYGYTF.

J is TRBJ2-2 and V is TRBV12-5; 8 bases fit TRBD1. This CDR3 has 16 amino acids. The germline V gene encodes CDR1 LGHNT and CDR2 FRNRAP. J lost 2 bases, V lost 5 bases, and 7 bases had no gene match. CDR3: CASGIDRGLNTGELFF. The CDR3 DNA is TGTGCTAGTGGTATAGACAGGGGCCTTAACACCGGGGAGCTGTTTTTT.

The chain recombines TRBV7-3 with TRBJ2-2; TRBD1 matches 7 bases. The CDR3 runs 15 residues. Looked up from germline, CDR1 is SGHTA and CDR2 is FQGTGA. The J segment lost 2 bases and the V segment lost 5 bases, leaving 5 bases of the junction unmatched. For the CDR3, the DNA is TGTGCCAGCAGCCCCGGGACAGTCAACACCGGGGAGCTGTTTTTT. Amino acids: CASSPGTVNTGELFF.